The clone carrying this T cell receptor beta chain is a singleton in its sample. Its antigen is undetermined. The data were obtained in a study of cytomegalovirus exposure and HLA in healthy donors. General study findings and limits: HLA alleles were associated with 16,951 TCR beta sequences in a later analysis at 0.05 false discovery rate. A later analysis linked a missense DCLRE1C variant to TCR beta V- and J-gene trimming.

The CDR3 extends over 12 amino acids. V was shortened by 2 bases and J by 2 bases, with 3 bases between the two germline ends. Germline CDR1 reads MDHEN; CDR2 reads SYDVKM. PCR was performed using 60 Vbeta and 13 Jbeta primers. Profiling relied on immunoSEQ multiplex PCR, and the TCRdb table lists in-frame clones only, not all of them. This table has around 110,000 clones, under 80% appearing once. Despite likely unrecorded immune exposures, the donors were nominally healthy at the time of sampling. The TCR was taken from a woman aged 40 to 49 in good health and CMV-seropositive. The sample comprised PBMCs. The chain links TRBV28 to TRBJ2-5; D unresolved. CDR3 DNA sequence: TGTGCCAGCAGTTTACGGCAAGAGACCCAGTACTTC. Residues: CASSLRQETQYF.